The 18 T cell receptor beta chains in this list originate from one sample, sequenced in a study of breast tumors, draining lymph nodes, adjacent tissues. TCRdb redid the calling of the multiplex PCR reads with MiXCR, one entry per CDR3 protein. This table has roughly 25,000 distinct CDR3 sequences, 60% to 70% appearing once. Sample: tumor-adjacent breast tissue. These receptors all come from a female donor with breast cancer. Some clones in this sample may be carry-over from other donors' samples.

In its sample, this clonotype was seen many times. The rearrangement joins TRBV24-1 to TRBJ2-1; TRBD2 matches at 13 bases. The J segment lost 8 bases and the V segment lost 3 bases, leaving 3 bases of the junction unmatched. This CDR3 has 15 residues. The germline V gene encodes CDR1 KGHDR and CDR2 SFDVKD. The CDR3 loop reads CATSDRTSGGHEQFF. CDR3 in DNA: TGTGCCACCAGTGATAGGACTAGCGGGGGCCATGAGCAGTTCTTC.

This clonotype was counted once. The CDR3 region has the DNA TGTGCCAGCAATCTAGCGGGGGCCTACGAGCAGTACTTC. It codes for CASNLAGAYEQYF. The V and J genes are TRBV6-1 and TRBJ2-7, with TRBD2 identical over 10 bases. The trim removed 7 bases at V and 2 bases at J, leaving 2 bases unmatched. Germline loops: CDR1 MNHNS, CDR2 SASEGT. The CDR3 contains 13 residues.

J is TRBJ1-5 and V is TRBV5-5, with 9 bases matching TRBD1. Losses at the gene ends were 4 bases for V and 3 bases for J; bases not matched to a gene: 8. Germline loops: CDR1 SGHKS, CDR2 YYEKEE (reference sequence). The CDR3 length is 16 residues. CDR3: CASSPARTGANQPQHF. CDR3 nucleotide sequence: TGTGCCAGCAGCCCCGCACGGACAGGGGCCAATCAGCCCCAGCATTTT.

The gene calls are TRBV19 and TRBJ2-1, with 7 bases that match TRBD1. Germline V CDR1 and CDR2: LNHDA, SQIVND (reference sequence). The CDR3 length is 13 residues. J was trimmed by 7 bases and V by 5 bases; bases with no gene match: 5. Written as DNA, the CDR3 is TGTGCCAGTAGTCTCCAGACAGGGAATGAGCAGTTCTTC. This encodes CASSLQTGNEQFF.

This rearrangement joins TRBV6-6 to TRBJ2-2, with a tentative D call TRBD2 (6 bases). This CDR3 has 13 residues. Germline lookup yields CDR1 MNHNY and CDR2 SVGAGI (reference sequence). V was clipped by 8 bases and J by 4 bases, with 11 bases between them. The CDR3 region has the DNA TGTGCCAGCGGGGACGGGGGCACCGGGGAGCTGTTTTTT. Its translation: CASGDGGTGELFF.

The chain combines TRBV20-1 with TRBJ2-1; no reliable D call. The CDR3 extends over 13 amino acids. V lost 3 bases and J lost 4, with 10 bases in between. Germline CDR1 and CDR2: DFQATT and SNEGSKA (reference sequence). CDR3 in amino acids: CSASPQPYNEQFF. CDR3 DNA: TGCAGTGCTAGCCCCCAGCCTTACAATGAGCAGTTCTTC.

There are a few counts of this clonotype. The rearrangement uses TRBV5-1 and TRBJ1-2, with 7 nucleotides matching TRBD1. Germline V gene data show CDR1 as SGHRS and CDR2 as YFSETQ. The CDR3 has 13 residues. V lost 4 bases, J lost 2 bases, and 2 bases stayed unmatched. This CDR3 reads CASSEGQNYGYTF. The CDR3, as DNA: TGCGCCAGCAGCGAGGGACAGAACTATGGCTACACCTTC.

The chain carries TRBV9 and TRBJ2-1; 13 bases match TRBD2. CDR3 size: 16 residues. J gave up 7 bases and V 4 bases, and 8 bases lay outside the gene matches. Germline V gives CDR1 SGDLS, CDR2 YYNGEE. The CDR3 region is CASSRRLAGGYNEQFF. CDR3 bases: TGTGCCAGCAGCCGAAGACTAGCGGGAGGTTATAATGAGCAGTTCTTC.

CDR3 sequence reads: CASRGSSSYNEQFF. The CDR3 coding sequence is TGTGCCAGTAGGGGCTCTAGCTCCTACAATGAGCAGTTCTTC. The V gene is TRBV6-1, the J gene TRBJ2-1; D is possibly TRBD1 (5 bases). V was trimmed by 9 bases and J by 0 bases, leaving 12 bases between them. Germline CDR1 and CDR2: MNHNS and SASEGT. The CDR3 sequence is 14 residues long.

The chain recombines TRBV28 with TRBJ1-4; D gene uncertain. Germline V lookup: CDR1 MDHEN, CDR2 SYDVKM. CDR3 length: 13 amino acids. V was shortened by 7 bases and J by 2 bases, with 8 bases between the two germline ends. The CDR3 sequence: CASTQFTNEKLFF. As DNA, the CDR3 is TGTGCCAGCACACAGTTCACTAATGAAAAACTGTTTTTT.

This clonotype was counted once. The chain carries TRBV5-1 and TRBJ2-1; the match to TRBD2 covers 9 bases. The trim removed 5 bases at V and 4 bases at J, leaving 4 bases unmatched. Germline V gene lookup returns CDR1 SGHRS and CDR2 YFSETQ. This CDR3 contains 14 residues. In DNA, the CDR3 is TGCGCCAGCAGTGGGGCGGGAGGGTACAATGAGCAGTTCTTC. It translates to CASSGAGGYNEQFF.

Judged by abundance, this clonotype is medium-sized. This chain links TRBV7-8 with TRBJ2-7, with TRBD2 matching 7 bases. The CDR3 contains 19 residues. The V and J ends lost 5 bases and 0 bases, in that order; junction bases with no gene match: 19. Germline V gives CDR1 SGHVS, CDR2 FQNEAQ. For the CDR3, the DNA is TGTGCCAGCAGCCCTTTAGGGTCCTCTGTGCGGGAGTTCTCCTACGAGCAGTACTTC. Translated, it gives CASSPLGSSVREFSYEQYF. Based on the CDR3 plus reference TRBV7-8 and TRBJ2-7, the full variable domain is GAGVSQSPRYKVAKRGQDVALRCDPISGHVSLFWYQQALGQGPEFLTYFQNEAQLDKSGLPSDRFFAERPEGSVSTLKIQRTQQEDSAVYLCASSPLGSSVREFSYEQYFGPGTRLTVT.

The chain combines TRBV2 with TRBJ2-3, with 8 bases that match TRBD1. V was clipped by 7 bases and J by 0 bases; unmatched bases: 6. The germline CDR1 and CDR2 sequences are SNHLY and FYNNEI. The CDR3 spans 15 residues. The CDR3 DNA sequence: TGTGCCAGCACCCTCGACAGGGGTAGCACAGATACGCAGTATTTT. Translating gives CASTLDRGSTDTQYF.

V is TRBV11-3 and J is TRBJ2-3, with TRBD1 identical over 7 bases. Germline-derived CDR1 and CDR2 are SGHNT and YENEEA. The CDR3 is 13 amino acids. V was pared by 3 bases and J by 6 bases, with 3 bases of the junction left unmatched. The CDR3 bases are TGTGCCAGCAGCTTGTGGGACAGCGATACGCAGTATTTT. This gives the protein CASSLWDSDTQYF. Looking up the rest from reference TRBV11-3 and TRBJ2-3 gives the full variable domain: EAGVVQSPRYKIIEKKQPVAFWCNPISGHNTLYWYLQNLGQGPELLIRYENEEAVDDSQLPKDRFSAERLKGVDSTLKIQPAELGDSAVYLCASSLWDSDTQYFGPGTRLTVL.

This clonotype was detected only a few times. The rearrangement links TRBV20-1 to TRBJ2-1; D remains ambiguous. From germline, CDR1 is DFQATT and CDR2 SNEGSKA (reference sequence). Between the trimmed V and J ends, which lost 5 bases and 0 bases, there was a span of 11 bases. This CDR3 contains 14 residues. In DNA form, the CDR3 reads TGCAGTGCTCAGAGGATAAGCTCCTACAATGAGCAGTTCTTC. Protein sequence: CSAQRISSYNEQFF.

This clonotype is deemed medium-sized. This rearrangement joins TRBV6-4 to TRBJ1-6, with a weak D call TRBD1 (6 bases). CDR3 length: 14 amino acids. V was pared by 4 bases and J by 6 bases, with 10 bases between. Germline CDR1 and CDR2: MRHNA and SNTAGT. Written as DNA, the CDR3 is TGTGCCAGCAGTGTGGGGGCTACTAATTCACCCCTCCACTTT. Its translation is CASSVGATNSPLHF.

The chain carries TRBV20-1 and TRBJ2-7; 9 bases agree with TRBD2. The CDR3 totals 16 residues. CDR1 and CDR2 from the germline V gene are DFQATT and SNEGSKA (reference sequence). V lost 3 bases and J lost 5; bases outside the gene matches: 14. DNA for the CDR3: TGCAGTGCTAGTCAACCCAGGTCTAGCGGGATCCACGAGCAGTACTTC. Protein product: CSASQPRSSGIHEQYF.

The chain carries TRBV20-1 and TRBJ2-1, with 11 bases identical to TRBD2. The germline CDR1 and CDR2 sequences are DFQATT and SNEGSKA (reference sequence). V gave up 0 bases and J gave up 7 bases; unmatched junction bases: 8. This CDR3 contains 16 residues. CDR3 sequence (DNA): TGCAGTGCTAGAGACGGGCTAGCGGGAGGAAATAATGAGCAGTTCTTC. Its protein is CSARDGLAGGNNEQFF.